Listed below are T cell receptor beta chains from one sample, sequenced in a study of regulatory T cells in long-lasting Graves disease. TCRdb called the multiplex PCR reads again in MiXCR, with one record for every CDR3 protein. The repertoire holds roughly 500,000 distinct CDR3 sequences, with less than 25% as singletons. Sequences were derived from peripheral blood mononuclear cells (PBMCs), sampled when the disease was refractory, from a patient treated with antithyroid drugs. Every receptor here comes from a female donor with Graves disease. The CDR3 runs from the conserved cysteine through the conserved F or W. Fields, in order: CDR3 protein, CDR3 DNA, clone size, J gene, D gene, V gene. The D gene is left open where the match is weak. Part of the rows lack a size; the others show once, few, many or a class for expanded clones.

CDR3aa: CASSLPTLAGVYEQYF
CDR3nt: TGTGCCAGCAGTTTACCCACCTTAGCGGGAGTTTACGAGCAGTACTTC
abundance: many
j_gene: TRBJ2-7
d_gene: TRBD2
v_gene: TRBV6-7

CDR3aa: CASSQDESTYEQYF
CDR3nt: TGCGCCAGCAGCCAAGATGAGAGTACCTACGAGCAGTACTTC
abundance: few
j_gene: TRBJ2-7
d_gene: .
v_gene: TRBV4-1

CDR3aa: CSARDFGVNTEAFF
CDR3nt: TGCAGTGCTAGGGACTTCGGGGTGAACACTGAAGCTTTCTTT
abundance: many
j_gene: TRBJ1-1
d_gene: .
v_gene: TRBV20-1

CDR3aa: CASGGLAGYEQYF
CDR3nt: TGTGCCAGTGGGGGGTTAGCGGGATACGAGCAGTACTTC
abundance: .
j_gene: TRBJ2-7
d_gene: TRBD2
v_gene: TRBV7-8

CDR3aa: CASSSILETQETQYF
CDR3nt: TGTGCCAGCAGCTCGATCCTGGAGACCCAAGAGACCCAGTACTTC
abundance: many
j_gene: TRBJ2-5
d_gene: .
v_gene: TRBV11-2

CDR3aa: CASSQDPLSYEQYF
CDR3nt: TGTGCCAGCAGCCAAGATCCCCTCTCCTACGAGCAGTACTTC
abundance: .
j_gene: TRBJ2-7
d_gene: .
v_gene: TRBV3-1

CDR3aa: CASSSGDPRRNAYTTDTQYF
CDR3nt: TGTGCCAGCAGCTCTGGGGATCCAAGAAGAAATGCGTACACCACAGATACGCAGTATTTT
abundance: .
j_gene: TRBJ2-3
d_gene: .
v_gene: TRBV7-9

CDR3aa: CASSLEDPGGETQYF
CDR3nt: TGTGCCAGCAGCTTAGAGGACCCGGGTGGGGAGACCCAGTACTTC
abundance: many
j_gene: TRBJ2-5
d_gene: .
v_gene: TRBV11-2

CDR3aa: CASSQDKGGINYEQYF
CDR3nt: TGCGCCAGCAGCCAAGATAAAGGGGGAATAAACTACGAGCAGTACTTC
abundance: few
j_gene: TRBJ2-7
d_gene: .
v_gene: TRBV4-3

CDR3aa: CASSRDVGDQRTQYF
CDR3nt: TGTGCCAGCAGCCGAGATGTGGGCGACCAGCGGACCCAGTACTTC
abundance: many
j_gene: TRBJ2-5
d_gene: .
v_gene: TRBV7-9

CDR3aa: CASSERQASSYEQYF
CDR3nt: TGTGCCAGCAGTGAACGGCAGGCTAGCTCCTACGAGCAGTACTTC
abundance: many
j_gene: TRBJ2-7
d_gene: .
v_gene: TRBV2

CDR3aa: CAISGLAVYEQYF
CDR3nt: TGTGCCATCTCGGGACTAGCGGTCTACGAGCAGTACTTC
abundance: many
j_gene: TRBJ2-7
d_gene: TRBD2
v_gene: TRBV2

CDR3aa: CASSFLGSHEQYF
CDR3nt: TGTGCCAGCAGCTTCCTGGGGTCCCACGAGCAGTACTTC
abundance: many
j_gene: TRBJ2-7
d_gene: .
v_gene: TRBV11-2

CDR3aa: CASSSARTDTQYF
CDR3nt: TGTGCCAGCAGCTCAGCCCGTACTGATACGCAGTATTTT
abundance: .
j_gene: TRBJ2-3
d_gene: .
v_gene: TRBV6-1

CDR3aa: CASSSPETQYF
CDR3nt: TGTGCCAGCAGCTCCCCAGAGACCCAGTACTTC
abundance: many
j_gene: TRBJ2-5
d_gene: .
v_gene: TRBV11-2

CDR3aa: CSVVKETEAFF
CDR3nt: TGCAGCGTTGTGAAGGAAACCGAAGCTTTCTTT
abundance: .
j_gene: TRBJ1-1
d_gene: .
v_gene: TRBV29-1

CDR3aa: CASSPPDRGGTEAFF
CDR3nt: TGTGCCAGCTCACCGCCGGACAGGGGGGGCACTGAAGCTTTCTTT
abundance: .
j_gene: TRBJ1-1
d_gene: TRBD1
v_gene: TRBV18

CDR3aa: CASSRQEYYEQYF
CDR3nt: TGTGCCAGCTCACGACAGGAGTACTACGAGCAGTACTTC
abundance: many
j_gene: TRBJ2-7
d_gene: .
v_gene: TRBV18

CDR3aa: CSAPFRRNSYEQYF
CDR3nt: TGCAGTGCGCCCTTTAGGCGGAACAGCTACGAGCAGTACTTC
abundance: .
j_gene: TRBJ2-7
d_gene: .
v_gene: TRBV20-1

CDR3aa: CASSDMDGYTF
CDR3nt: TGTGCCAGCAGTGATATGGATGGCTACACCTTC
abundance: few
j_gene: TRBJ1-2
d_gene: .
v_gene: TRBV2

CDR3aa: CASSYSGDQPQHF
CDR3nt: TGTGCCAGCAGTTACTCAGGGGACCAGCCCCAGCATTTT
abundance: few
j_gene: TRBJ1-5
d_gene: .
v_gene: TRBV6-2/TRBV6-3

CDR3aa: CASSSPGLMGNTIYF
CDR3nt: TGTGCCAGCAGCTCACCGGGACTGATGGGAAACACCATATATTTT
abundance: few
j_gene: TRBJ1-3
d_gene: .
v_gene: TRBV7-9

CDR3aa: CASSSLAGGPAKNIQYF
CDR3nt: TGTGCCAGCAGCTCTCTAGCGGGAGGGCCTGCCAAAAACATTCAGTACTTC
abundance: .
j_gene: TRBJ2-4
d_gene: TRBD2
v_gene: TRBV7-9

CDR3aa: CASRNPDFVFYEQYF
CDR3nt: TGTGCCAGCAGAAACCCGGACTTCGTCTTTTACGAGCAGTACTTC
abundance: many
j_gene: TRBJ2-7
d_gene: .
v_gene: TRBV28

CDR3aa: CASSVDTGLRGYTF
CDR3nt: TGTGCCAGCAGCGTAGATACGGGTCTTCGGGGCTACACCTTC
abundance: .
j_gene: TRBJ1-2
d_gene: .
v_gene: TRBV9

CDR3aa: CASSAMGLTGGAFF
CDR3nt: TGTGCCAGTAGTGCCATGGGGCTGACAGGAGGGGCTTTCTTT
abundance: .
j_gene: TRBJ1-1
d_gene: .
v_gene: TRBV19

CDR3aa: CSARVPGLAINEQFF
CDR3nt: TGCAGTGCTAGGGTCCCGGGACTAGCGATCAATGAGCAGTTCTTC
abundance: .
j_gene: TRBJ2-1
d_gene: TRBD2
v_gene: TRBV20-1

CDR3aa: CAGRETMAFADTQYF
CDR3nt: TGTGCCGGGAGGGAGACTATGGCTTTTGCAGATACGCAGTATTTT
abundance: many
j_gene: TRBJ2-3
d_gene: TRBD2
v_gene: TRBV2

CDR3aa: CASNGRGRVNSPLHF
CDR3nt: TGTGCCAGCAACGGCAGGGGGCGCGTGAATTCACCCCTCCACTTT
abundance: many
j_gene: TRBJ1-6
d_gene: TRBD1
v_gene: TRBV12-3/TRBV12-4

CDR3aa: CASSLNQGSGANVLTF
CDR3nt: TGTGCCAGTAGTCTAAACCAGGGCTCTGGGGCCAACGTCCTGACTTTC
abundance: few
j_gene: TRBJ2-6
d_gene: .
v_gene: TRBV19

CDR3aa: CASSVVRRVRNYGYTF
CDR3nt: TGTGCCAGCAGCGTAGTTCGCAGGGTGAGGAACTATGGCTACACCTTC
abundance: many
j_gene: TRBJ1-2
d_gene: .
v_gene: TRBV9

CDR3aa: CAVRAAFQETQYF
CDR3nt: TGTGCCGTGCGGGCAGCCTTCCAAGAGACCCAGTACTTC
abundance: few
j_gene: TRBJ2-5
d_gene: .
v_gene: TRBV6-1

CDR3aa: CATKAGQRGPPGTQYF
CDR3nt: TGTGCCACCAAGGCGGGACAGCGGGGCCCTCCGGGGACCCAGTACTTC
abundance: many
j_gene: TRBJ2-5
d_gene: .
v_gene: TRBV2

CDR3aa: CSARERLGTAFYEQYF
CDR3nt: TGCAGTGCTAGAGAACGGCTGGGGACAGCCTTTTACGAGCAGTACTTC
abundance: many
j_gene: TRBJ2-7
d_gene: TRBD1
v_gene: TRBV20-1

CDR3aa: CASSLGGSNIQYF
CDR3nt: TGTGCCAGCAGTTTAGGTGGGAGCAACATTCAGTACTTC
abundance: many
j_gene: TRBJ2-4
d_gene: .
v_gene: TRBV12-3/TRBV12-4

CDR3aa: CASSYHQDSSYEQYF
CDR3nt: TGTGCCAGCAGTTACCACCAGGATAGCTCCTACGAGCAGTACTTC
abundance: .
j_gene: TRBJ2-7
d_gene: .
v_gene: TRBV6-2/TRBV6-3

CDR3aa: CATWAGGGSGANVLTF
CDR3nt: TGTGCCACGTGGGCTGGCGGCGGCTCTGGGGCCAACGTCCTGACTTTC
abundance: .
j_gene: TRBJ2-6
d_gene: .
v_gene: TRBV24-1